This T cell receptor (beta chain) came from a study of blood T cells in healthy people across ages. Study conclusions and caveats: When set beside aged donors, long-lived donors presented more naive CD4+ cells and higher diversity. Significant beta diversity loss was already apparent by age around 40, declining roughly linearly.

The ends were cut back, 3 bases at V and 4 bases at J, with 3 bases in the middle. CDR1 MDHEN and CDR2 SYDVKM come from the germline V gene. This CDR3 contains 12 residues. Primers used in a second PCR of roughly 7 to 12 cycles were a sample-barcoded 5' primer and a J-beta primer mix. TCRdb reprocessed the 5' RACE reads via MiXCR and lists one record per CDR3 protein. The sample shows about 1.8 million distinct CDR3 sequences, 40% to 55% of them seen only once. With respect to this clonotype: Its specificity is unknown.

Sequencing input: blood. V and J are TRBV28 and TRBJ1-4; D not certain. The sequence was obtained from a woman in her thirties or forties in good health. The CDR3 nucleotides are TGTGCCAGCAGTTTCGGTAATGAAAAACTGTTTTTT. Its protein product is CASSFGNEKLFF.